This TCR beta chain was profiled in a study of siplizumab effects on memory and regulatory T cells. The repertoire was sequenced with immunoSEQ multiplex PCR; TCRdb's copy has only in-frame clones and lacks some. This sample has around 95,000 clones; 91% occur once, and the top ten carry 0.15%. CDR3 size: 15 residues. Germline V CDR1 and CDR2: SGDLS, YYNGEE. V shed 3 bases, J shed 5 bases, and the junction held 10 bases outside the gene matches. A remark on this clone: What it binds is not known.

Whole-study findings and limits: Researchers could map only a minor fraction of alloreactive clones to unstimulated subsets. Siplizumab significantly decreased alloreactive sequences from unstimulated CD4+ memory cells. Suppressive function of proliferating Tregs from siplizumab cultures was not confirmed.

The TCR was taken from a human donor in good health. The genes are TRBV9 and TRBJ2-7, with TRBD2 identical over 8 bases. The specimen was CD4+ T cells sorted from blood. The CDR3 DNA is TGTGCCAGCAGCGCAGGGATAGCGGGGAGAAACGAGCAGTACTTC. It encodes CASSAGIAGRNEQYF.